This TCR beta chain was sequenced in a study of CD8+CD57+ T cells in acquired aplastic anemia. Turning to the study itself: Sorted cells (CD4+ and CD8+) yielded DNA amounts that averaged approximately 3.2 ug. General observations from the study: Patient and control CD8+ Simpson's diversity was not significantly different. Common to patients and controls were about 31 CD8+ CDR3 sequences.

According to the study, genomic DNA was the template for TCR beta VDJ and CDR3 profiling. Using its own MiXCR run on the reads, TCRdb lists one record per CDR3 protein. Here the sample spans a few hundred thousand distinct CDR3 sequences, 45% to 65% being singletons. The authors sequenced patients whose flow cytometry had shown CD8+CD57+ cell expansion. Regarding this clonotype: Its antigen is still unknown.

V was clipped by 0 bases and J by 2 bases; unmatched bases: 5. Looked up from germline, CDR1 is SGHTA and CDR2 is FQGTGA. CDR3 length: 16 residues. The sequenced sample consisted of sorted CD4+, CD8+, or CD8+CD57+ T cells (not recorded which) from PBMCs. The chain combines TRBV7-3 with TRBJ2-7; 9 bases are shared with TRBD2. The sequence came from a human donor with aplastic anemia. This chain's CDR3 is CASSLTTSGAPYEQYF. In DNA form, the CDR3 reads TGTGCCAGCAGCTTAACGACTAGCGGAGCCCCCTACGAGCAGTACTTC.